This paragraph reports one TCR beta chain. Its antigen remains unidentified. This record belongs to a study of monozygotic twins with inflammatory bowel disease. The study, taken as a whole, reports: Healthy twins shared more clonotypes with others than IBD patients, most markedly active ones.

With the 5' RACE reads reprocessed, TCRdb shows one record per CDR3 protein and no DNA. The sample spans about 300,000 distinct CDR3 sequences; the ten largest clones claim more than 4.5%. Germline values: CDR1 MNHEY, CDR2 SMNVEV (reference sequence). This CDR3 is 17 amino acids long. Skipping T cell sorting, the study isolated total RNA directly from whole blood. The sample comprised blood. This sequence originates from a human donor with ulcerative colitis or Crohn's disease, or a healthy co-twin of an affected twin (not recorded which). The rearrangement joins TRBV27 to TRBJ2-1; TCRdb designates TRBD2, a call that cannot be tested without DNA. This chain's CDR3 is CASSLSPSSGNNNEQFF.